Presented here are 9 T cell receptor beta chains from one specimen sequenced in a study of shared clonotypes between healthy human individuals. Some clones are missing from TCRdb's copy, which holds only in-frame ones; the method was immunoSEQ multiplex PCR. This table holds approximately 510,000 clones, approximately 79% found once. Sample: PBMCs. The receptors were gathered from a woman aged 40 to 49 in good health. Some clones in this sample may be carry-over from other donors' samples.

The rearrangement uses TRBV4-2 and TRBJ2-7; 11 nucleotides align to TRBD2. CDR3 length: 16 residues. Looked up from germline, CDR1 is LGHNA and CDR2 is YNFKEQ. The trim removed 4 bases at V and 2 bases at J, leaving 7 bases unmatched. The CDR3 sequence is CASSPDGTSGTYEQYF. The CDR3 bases are TGTGCCAGCAGCCCAGATGGGACTAGCGGTACCTACGAGCAGTACTTC.

This clone was detected once. The gene calls are TRBV10-3 and TRBJ2-7; D perhaps matches TRBD1 (6 bases). Germline CDR1 ENHRY, CDR2 SYGVKD. Between the trimmed V and J ends, which lost 5 bases and 1 base, there was a span of 12 bases. The length of the CDR3 is 14 residues. The CDR3 reads CAISSWTASYEQYF. CDR3 coding DNA: TGTGCCATCAGTTCATGGACAGCTTCCTACGAGCAGTACTTC.

The chain is built from TRBV9 and TRBJ2-1, with D uncertain. V shed 0 bases and J shed 3 bases, with 4 bases lying between them. CDR1 and CDR2 (germline): SGDLS, YYNGEE. The CDR3 contains 13 residues. The CDR3 is CASSVASYNEQFF. The CDR3 nucleotides read TGTGCCAGCAGCGTAGCTAGCTACAATGAGCAGTTCTTC.

The chain carries TRBV11-1 and TRBJ2-1; the D gene is possibly TRBD2 (5 bases). V lost 3 bases and J 4 bases, leaving 13 bases between the germline ends. CDR1 SGHAT and CDR2 FQDESV come from the germline V gene (reference sequence). The CDR3 spans 15 residues. Here the CDR3 reads CASSFSGIGYNEQFF. Here the CDR3 DNA reads TGTGCCAGCAGCTTTTCGGGGATAGGTTACAATGAGCAGTTCTTC.

The rearrangement links TRBV2 to TRBJ2-1, with a tentative D call TRBD1 (6 bases). The CDR3 runs to 14 residues. V was shortened by 6 bases and J by 9 bases, with 18 bases between the two germline ends. Germline CDR1 reads SNHLY; CDR2 reads FYNNEI. The CDR3 bases are TGTGCCAGCAGCATCTACAGGGTTGTGAGTGAGCAGTTCTTC. Encoded protein: CASSIYRVVSEQFF.

J is TRBJ2-1 and V is TRBV28; 7 bases agree with TRBD1. Germline V gene lookup returns CDR1 MDHEN and CDR2 SYDVKM. The J segment lost 5 bases and the V segment lost 6 bases, leaving 13 bases of the junction unmatched. The CDR3 runs to 16 residues. CDR3 in DNA: TGTGCCAGCAGCCCGCCGTTTGTGACAGGGAACAATGAGCAGTTCTTC. It yields the protein CASSPPFVTGNNEQFF. The complete variable domain, with remaining parts taken from reference TRBV28 and TRBJ2-1, reads DVKVTQSSRYLVKRTGEKVFLECVQDMDHENMFWYRQDPGLGLRLIYFSYDVKMKEKGDIPEGYSVSREKKERFSLILESASTNQTSMYLCASSPPFVTGNNEQFFGPGTRLTVL.

The V call is TRBV5-1, the J call TRBJ2-7; D remains unclear. CDR3 length: 15 residues. With 2 bases removed from V and 2 bases from J, the gap between germline ends came to 14 bases. The germline V gene has CDR1 SGHRS and CDR2 YFSETQ. CDR3 nucleotides: TGCGCCAGCAGCTTCGATGGGTCCCCAGCCTACGAGCAGTACTTC. Translating gives CASSFDGSPAYEQYF.

V gene TRBV5-1 combines with J gene TRBJ2-1; 7 positions agree with TRBD2. The germline CDR1 and CDR2 sequences are SGHRS and YFSETQ. The ends lost 0 bases at V and 5 bases at J; junction bases unmatched: 8. The CDR3 consists of 16 residues. The CDR3 region is CASSLGPGLENNEQFF. The CDR3 DNA follows: TGCGCCAGCAGCTTGGGCCCAGGACTAGAAAACAATGAGCAGTTCTTC.

V and J are TRBV7-9 and TRBJ1-2; no definite D call. Germline V gene data show CDR1 as SEHNR and CDR2 as FQNEAQ (reference sequence). The V and J ends lost 5 bases and 1 base respectively, with 14 bases between them. CDR3 size: 15 residues. The CDR3 loop is CASSKYDTGNYGYTF. In DNA form, the CDR3 reads TGTGCCAGCAGCAAATACGACACGGGTAACTATGGCTACACCTTC.